The 11 T cell receptor beta chains reported below all come from one sample, sequenced in a study of blood T cell repertoires in COVID-19. Sequencing used immunoSEQ multiplex PCR; TCRdb keeps in-frame clones, though not all of them. Of some 140,000 clones listed, less than 90% are singletons. The sequencing input was PBMCs or T cells enriched from blood (not recorded which). The receptors originated from a man in his forties or fifties with acute COVID-19.

This clone was seen once. The chain is built from TRBV6-6 and TRBJ2-1; D unclear. Germline CDR1 MNHNY, CDR2 SVGAGI (reference sequence). V was cut by 5 bases and J by 0 bases, with 11 bases left in between. The CDR3 has 15 amino acids. CDR3 coding DNA: TGTGCCAGCAGTCAGGCCTGGAGCTCCTACAATGAGCAGTTCTTC. It yields the protein CASSQAWSSYNEQFF.

This clone was observed once. The chain's CDR3 is CAAKGTGLDTQYF. The DNA for the CDR3 is TGTGCCGCTAAGGGGACAGGGTTGGATACGCAGTATTTT. The chain combines TRBV27 with TRBJ2-3, with TRBD1 matching 9 bases. In germline, CDR1 is MNHEY, CDR2 SMNVEV (reference sequence). With 11 bases clipped from V and 6 bases from J, the junction kept 9 bases outside the gene matches. This CDR3 has 13 residues.

This clone was found once. This chain's CDR3 is CASSVRDVGDRGLGYTF. Written as DNA, the CDR3 is TGTGCCAGCAGCGTCCGCGACGTTGGGGACAGGGGGCTCGGCTACACCTTC. The chain combines TRBV9 with TRBJ1-2; the match to TRBD1 covers 12 bases. CDR1 and CDR2 (germline): SGDLS, YYNGEE. CDR3 length equals 17 residues. V lost 2 bases, J lost 8 bases, and 13 bases stayed unmatched.

The chain is built from TRBV5-6 and TRBJ1-1, with TRBD1 as a possible D gene (5 bases). The CDR3 loop spans 12 amino acids. Germline V gene data show CDR1 as SGHDT and CDR2 as YYEEEE. Trimming stripped 4 bases from V and 3 bases from J, with 7 bases between. The CDR3: CASSVGDTEAFF. The CDR3 nucleotides read TGTGCCAGCAGCGTAGGGGACACTGAAGCTTTCTTT.

The gene calls are TRBV28 and TRBJ1-4, with D possibly TRBD1 on 6 matching bases. Germline assignment: CDR1 MDHEN and CDR2 SYDVKM. The CDR3 is 15 residues long. V was clipped by 6 bases and J by 8 bases, with 19 bases between them. The CDR3 reads CASSLPLGAKEKLFF. The CDR3 nucleotides are TGTGCCAGCAGCCTTCCGCTGGGGGCGAAAGAAAAACTGTTTTTT.

V gene TRBV6-2 or TRBV6-3 combines with J gene TRBJ1-4, with 9 bases aligning to TRBD1. The germline V gene encodes CDR1 MNHEY and CDR2 SVGEGT. The length of the CDR3 is 16 residues. The V and J ends lost 2 bases and 8 bases, in that order; junction bases with no gene match: 9. CDR3 sequence reads: CASSYDSGTGNEKLFF. The DNA for the CDR3 is TGTGCCAGCAGTTACGACTCCGGGACAGGGAACGAAAAACTGTTTTTT.

This rearrangement joins TRBV19 to TRBJ2-7; 8 nucleotides match TRBD1. The CDR3 sequence is 16 residues long. Per the germline V gene, CDR1 is LNHDA and CDR2 is SQIVND (reference sequence). The ends lost 3 bases at V and 2 bases at J; junction bases unmatched: 9. CDR3 in amino acids: CASSILPGQATYEQYF. The CDR3 DNA reads TGTGCCAGTAGTATTCTTCCGGGACAGGCAACCTACGAGCAGTACTTC.

This sequence joins TRBV19 and TRBJ1-6; 9 nucleotides line up with TRBD1. The CDR3 covers 17 residues. Trimming took 8 bases from V and 7 from J; bases not matched to a gene: 15. Germline lookup yields CDR1 LNHDA and CDR2 SQIVND (reference sequence). DNA of the CDR3: TGTGCCAGTTCCCGGGACAGGGCCGGGGTGGGGAATTCACCCCTCCACTTT. This sequence encodes CASSRDRAGVGNSPLHF.

The chain carries TRBV28 and TRBJ2-1; TRBD2 is a possible D gene (5 bases). The V end lost 5 bases, the J end lost 5 bases, and 16 bases lay between the germline ends. Germline CDR1 is MDHEN and CDR2 is SYDVKM. The CDR3 length is 15 residues. Here the CDR3 reads CASSPPGGADNEQFF. CDR3 bases: TGTGCCAGCAGTCCCCCAGGAGGAGCAGACAATGAGCAGTTCTTC.

V gene TRBV7-9 combines with J gene TRBJ2-1, with D possibly matching TRBD1 (6 bases). The V gene's germline CDR1 is SEHNR and CDR2 FQNEAQ (reference sequence). The V gene lost 1 base and the J gene lost 0 bases, with 7 bases spanning the gap. This CDR3 is 15 amino acids long. The chain's CDR3 is CASSLEGGSYNEQFF. CDR3 nucleotides: TGTGCCAGCAGCTTAGAAGGGGGCTCCTACAATGAGCAGTTCTTC.

The chain couples TRBV28 to TRBJ1-4; D is ambiguous. CDR1 and CDR2 (germline): MDHEN, SYDVKM. The CDR3 runs to 16 residues. Trimming removed 2 bases at V and 3 bases at J, with 13 bases between. The CDR3 DNA is TGTGCCAGCAGTTTACTGGCCGGCGGGGCTAATGAAAAACTGTTTTTT. Translated, it gives CASSLLAGGANEKLFF.